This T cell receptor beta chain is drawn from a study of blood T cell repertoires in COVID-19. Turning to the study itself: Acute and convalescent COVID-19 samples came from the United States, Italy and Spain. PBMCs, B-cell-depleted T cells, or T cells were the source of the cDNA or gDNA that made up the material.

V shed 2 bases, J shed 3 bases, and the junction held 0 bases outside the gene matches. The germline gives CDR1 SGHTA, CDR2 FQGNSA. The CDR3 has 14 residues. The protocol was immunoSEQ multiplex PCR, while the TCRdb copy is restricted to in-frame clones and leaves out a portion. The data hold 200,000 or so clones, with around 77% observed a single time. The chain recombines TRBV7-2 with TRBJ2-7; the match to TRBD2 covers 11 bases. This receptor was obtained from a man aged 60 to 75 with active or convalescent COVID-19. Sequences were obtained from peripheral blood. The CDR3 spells CASSLTSGSYEQYF. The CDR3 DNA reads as TGTGCCAGCAGCTTAACTAGCGGGAGCTACGAGCAGTACTTC.